The 2 T cell receptor beta chains in this list originate from one sample, sequenced in a study of CD8+ T cells in alopecia areata listed by TCRdb under 2018. What the time point label conveys for this sample: about 4 weeks on oral tofacitinib. What this sample's treatment or condition label stands for: oral pan-JAK inhibitor, 5-10 mg twice daily. Libraries were built with the immunoSEQ multiplex PCR assay. RNA was extracted from all samples and reverse transcribed into cDNA, which served as template for TCR sequencing. TCRdb took this table from immuneACCESS and kept in-frame rearrangements with V and J called. Such tables lack part of the clones; where checked against another copy, unresolved V genes explain under half of the gap, and the rest is unexplained. For this sample the table gives 110,000 to 150,000 clones, of which around 83% were detected only once. The ten largest clones represent under 15% of the sample.

The material sequenced was CD8+ T cells sorted from blood, taken at week 4, from a patient treated with tofacitinib. These receptors came from a human donor with alopecia areata.

The CDR3 here is CSASDYEQYF. In nucleotides, the CDR3 is TGCAGCGCATCAGACTACGAGCAGTACTTC. The V and J genes are TRBV29-1 and TRBJ2-7, with no clear D. CDR1 and CDR2 from the germline V gene are SQVTM and ANQGSEA. Trimming pared 7 bases from V and 3 bases from J, leaving 7 bases between. The CDR3 loop spans 10 amino acids.

The V call is TRBV28, the J call TRBJ2-7, with a possible D match to TRBD1 (6 bases). There are 18 residues in the CDR3. Germline-derived CDR1 and CDR2 are MDHEN and SYDVKM. V was trimmed by 1 base and J by 1 base, leaving 20 bases between them. This chain's CDR3 is CASSLSLLDRTNSYEQYF. DNA for the CDR3: TGTGCCAGCAGTTTATCCTTATTGGACAGAACCAATTCCTACGAGCAGTACTTC.